The rows below give T cell receptor beta chains drawn from one sample of a study of T-cell memory formation after mild COVID-19. TCRdb ran MiXCR on the 5' RACE reads and lists one entry per CDR3 protein. The sample records around 200,000 distinct CDR3 sequences, more than 8% being singletons. Sequenced material: PBMCs or a T cell subset sorted from them (not recorded which). All receptors derive from a man younger than 30 who had mild COVID-19 (a few samples of this study predate the infection). Cell type and time point are not known. Each CDR3 is given with its conserved first and last residue. D genes are given only for firm matches. Rows may omit the clone size; those that give it use once, few, many or a size class.

J,size,V,D,CDR3,DNA
TRBJ2-4,few,TRBV12-3/TRBV12-4,-,CASSLMGTQNIQYF,TGTGCCAGCAGTTTAATGGGAACCCAAAACATTCAGTACTTC
TRBJ2-3,-,TRBV20-1,TRBD1,CSAPDRGDTDTQYF,TGCAGTGCGCCAGACAGGGGGGACACAGATACGCAGTATTTT
TRBJ1-2,few,TRBV20-1,-,CSASAAGGATYGYTF,TGCAGTGCTAGTGCGGCGGGGGGCGCGACCTATGGCTACACCTTC
TRBJ2-2,few,TRBV20-1,TRBD1,CSARRTGGVGELFF,TGCAGTGCTAGACGGACAGGGGGCGTCGGGGAGCTGTTTTTT
TRBJ2-7,-,TRBV5-4,-,CASSLFGVSYEQYF,TGTGCCAGCAGCTTATTTGGGGTATCCTACGAGCAGTACTTC
TRBJ2-2,-,TRBV12-3/TRBV12-4,TRBD2,CASSGLAGGPGELFF,TGTGCCAGCAGTGGACTAGCGGGGGGGCCCGGGGAGCTGTTTTTT
TRBJ2-1,-,TRBV7-2,TRBD2,CASSSELAGTNEQFF,TGTGCCAGCAGCTCCGAACTAGCGGGGACCAATGAGCAGTTCTTC
TRBJ2-3,-,TRBV20-1,-,CSAREGGRTDTQYF,TGCAGTGCTAGAGAAGGGGGTCGCACAGATACGCAGTATTTT
TRBJ2-6,many,TRBV7-2,-,CASRFQGANVLTF,TGTGCCAGCAGATTTCAGGGGGCCAACGTCCTGACTTTC
TRBJ2-3,few,TRBV24-1,-,CATSDNPERTDTQYF,TGTGCCACCAGTGATAACCCCGAGAGAACAGATACGCAGTATTTT
TRBJ1-1,-,TRBV6-5,-,CASSGPWNTEAFF,TGTGCCAGCAGTGGGCCATGGAACACTGAAGCTTTCTTT
TRBJ1-2,few,TRBV6-1,TRBD1,CASSEAPTGQYGYTF,TGTGCCAGCAGTGAAGCGCCGACAGGGCAATATGGCTACACCTTC
TRBJ2-2,few,TRBV5-1,-,CASSRYDRTGELFF,TGCGCCAGCAGCCGCTATGACCGCACCGGGGAGCTGTTTTTT
TRBJ2-1,-,TRBV12-3/TRBV12-4,TRBD1,CASSWDSEQFF,TGTGCCAGCAGTTGGGACAGCGAGCAGTTCTTC
TRBJ2-1,-,TRBV7-9,TRBD2,CASSPRFAGTSRNNEQFF,TGTGCCAGCAGCCCCCGCTTTGCCGGGACTAGCAGAAACAATGAGCAGTTCTTC
TRBJ2-3,many,TRBV4-2,TRBD1,CASSPTGTGGRDTQYF,TGTGCCAGCAGCCCTACCGGGACAGGGGGTCGGGATACGCAGTATTTT
TRBJ2-2,-,TRBV2,TRBD1,CARRLGQGRPGELFF,TGTGCCAGACGATTAGGACAGGGGCGCCCCGGGGAGCTGTTTTTT
TRBJ2-7,few,TRBV18,-,CASSPGIPGPTYEQYF,TGTGCCAGCTCACCTGGTATTCCGGGCCCAACCTACGAGCAGTACTTC
TRBJ2-1,-,TRBV6-5,TRBD1,CASRLMTGAGYEQFF,TGTGCCAGCAGACTGATGACAGGGGCAGGTTATGAGCAGTTCTTC
TRBJ1-1,-,TRBV4-2,TRBD1,CASSRRQGTDTEAFF,TGTGCCAGCAGCCGCCGACAGGGAACGGACACTGAAGCTTTCTTT
TRBJ1-1,few,TRBV7-9,TRBD1,CASSTIQGAVAFF,TGTGCCAGCAGCACAATACAGGGGGCTGTAGCTTTCTTT
TRBJ2-5,few,TRBV7-9,-,CASSLSRAGETQYF,TGTGCCAGCAGCTTATCCCGGGCTGGAGAGACCCAGTACTTC
TRBJ1-2,few,TRBV7-8,-,CASSLRHYGYTF,TGTGCCAGCAGCTTACGACACTATGGCTACACCTTC
TRBJ1-2,few,TRBV20-1,-,CSARGAAVDRDYGYTF,TGCAGTGCTAGGGGGGCCGCCGTGGATAGGGACTATGGCTACACCTTC
TRBJ2-7,few,TRBV12-3/TRBV12-4,TRBD1,CASSYGQGGTYEQYF,TGTGCCAGCAGTTACGGACAGGGGGGAACCTACGAGCAGTACTTC
TRBJ2-7,-,TRBV7-2,-,CASSLEGFYEQYF,TGTGCCAGCAGCTTAGAGGGATTCTACGAGCAGTACTTC
TRBJ2-3,-,TRBV20-1,-,CSARGRGPDTQYF,TGCAGTGCGAGGGGGCGGGGCCCAGATACGCAGTATTTT
TRBJ2-3,few,TRBV6-6,-,CASRDLGPDTQYF,TGTGCCAGCAGGGACCTCGGCCCAGATACGCAGTATTTT
TRBJ2-7,few,TRBV5-1,-,CASSRTDSSPSYEQYF,TGCGCCAGCAGCCGTACAGACAGTTCCCCCTCCTACGAGCAGTACTTC
TRBJ2-7,many,TRBV7-2,-,CASSPGSRVHEQYF,TGTGCCAGCAGCCCCGGTAGCCGGGTTCACGAGCAGTACTTC
TRBJ1-3,-,TRBV6-5,TRBD1,CASSRQGGSSGNTIYF,TGTGCCAGCAGTCGACAGGGAGGGTCCTCTGGAAACACCATATATTTT
TRBJ2-3,few,TRBV29-1,-,CSVVVGIQADTQYF,TGCAGCGTTGTTGTAGGGATTCAAGCAGATACGCAGTATTTT
TRBJ2-2,-,TRBV3-1,TRBD2,CASSRAGGPAGELFF,TGTGCCAGCAGCAGAGCGGGGGGCCCGGCCGGGGAGCTGTTTTTT
TRBJ2-3,few,TRBV5-1,-,CASRQQGSPSTDTQYF,TGCGCCAGCAGACAGCAGGGCTCCCCTAGCACAGATACGCAGTATTTT
TRBJ2-3,-,TRBV4-1,-,CASSQVPGTTDTQYF,TGCGCCAGCAGCCAGGTACCGGGAACCACAGATACGCAGTATTTT
TRBJ2-5,few,TRBV5-1,TRBD1,CASSWGDRVETQYF,TGCGCCAGCAGCTGGGGCGACAGGGTAGAGACCCAGTACTTC
TRBJ2-7,-,TRBV18,-,CASSPRLQGASSEQYF,TGTGCCAGCTCACCACGGTTACAAGGGGCGTCCAGCGAGCAGTACTTC
TRBJ2-7,few,TRBV4-1,TRBD1,CASSQARVGQVPFFEQYF,TGCGCCAGCAGCCAAGCTCGTGTGGGACAGGTTCCCTTTTTCGAGCAGTACTTC
TRBJ1-6,-,TRBV3-1,-,CASSPGNRGTVNSPLHF,TGTGCCAGCAGCCCCGGTAATAGGGGCACAGTAAATTCACCCCTCCACTTT
TRBJ2-5,few,TRBV2,-,CASGWVQETQYF,TGTGCCAGTGGATGGGTTCAAGAGACCCAGTACTTC
TRBJ1-6,-,TRBV9,-,CASSNNMGNYSPLHF,TGTGCCAGCTCAAATAATATGGGAAACTATTCACCCCTCCACTTT
TRBJ2-1,few,TRBV6-2/TRBV6-3,-,CASSRAGYIPMDEQFF,TGTGCCAGCAGTAGGGCTGGATATATTCCTATGGATGAGCAGTTCTTC
TRBJ2-1,few,TRBV23-1,-,CASSQSRARVCSYNEQFF,TGCGCCAGCAGTCAATCGCGCGCCAGGGTTTGTTCCTACAATGAGCAGTTCTTC
TRBJ2-1,-,TRBV7-2,-,CASSPDSYYNEQFF,TGTGCCAGCAGCCCAGACTCTTATTACAATGAGCAGTTCTTC
TRBJ2-3,-,TRBV4-2,-,CASSHLKSLDTQYF,TGTGCCAGCAGCCATCTTAAATCCCTAGATACGCAGTATTTT
TRBJ1-4,-,TRBV5-5,-,CASTRGAPSEKLFF,TGTGCCAGCACCCGAGGGGCCCCCTCCGAAAAACTGTTTTTT
TRBJ2-1,many,TRBV5-1,-,CASSPPSSSNEQFF,TGCGCCAGCAGCCCCCCCTCGTCCTCGAATGAGCAGTTCTTC
TRBJ2-7,-,TRBV10-3,-,CAISESAQVSSYEQYF,TGTGCCATCAGTGAGTCTGCGCAGGTCAGCTCCTACGAGCAGTACTTC
TRBJ2-3,few,TRBV5-1,-,CASRGGANIPDTQYF,TGCGCCAGCAGGGGTGGAGCGAACATCCCCGATACGCAGTATTTT
TRBJ1-6,many,TRBV20-1,-,CSARTRKVSYNSPLHF,TGCAGTGCTAGGACTCGGAAGGTGTCCTATAATTCACCCCTCCACTTT
TRBJ1-1,-,TRBV20-1,-,CSARPRAAGLQFWKNTEAFF,TGCAGTGCTAGACCCAGGGCAGCCGGCTTGCAATTTTGGAAGAACACTGAAGCTTTCTTT
TRBJ1-4,few,TRBV5-5,-,CASTETGARNEKLFF,TGTGCCAGCACCGAGACAGGAGCCCGTAATGAAAAACTGTTTTTT
TRBJ1-2,many,TRBV15,-,CATSGQLGTSRYGYTF,TGTGCCACCAGTGGCCAACTAGGAACGTCTCGCTATGGCTACACCTTC
TRBJ2-5,many,TRBV10-3,TRBD1,CAISPGTGGASPQETQYF,TGTGCCATCAGCCCCGGGACAGGGGGCGCATCCCCACAAGAGACCCAGTACTTC
TRBJ2-4,few,TRBV30,-,CAWSLEGVNIQYF,TGTGCCTGGAGTTTAGAGGGGGTGAACATTCAGTACTTC
TRBJ2-3,-,TRBV9,TRBD2,CASSVVAGSTDTQYF,TGTGCCAGCAGCGTGGTAGCGGGGAGCACAGATACGCAGTATTTT
TRBJ2-3,few,TRBV19,TRBD2,CASSLRLAGAYLGQYF,TGTGCCAGTAGTCTCCGGCTAGCGGGGGCCTATCTTGGGCAGTATTTT